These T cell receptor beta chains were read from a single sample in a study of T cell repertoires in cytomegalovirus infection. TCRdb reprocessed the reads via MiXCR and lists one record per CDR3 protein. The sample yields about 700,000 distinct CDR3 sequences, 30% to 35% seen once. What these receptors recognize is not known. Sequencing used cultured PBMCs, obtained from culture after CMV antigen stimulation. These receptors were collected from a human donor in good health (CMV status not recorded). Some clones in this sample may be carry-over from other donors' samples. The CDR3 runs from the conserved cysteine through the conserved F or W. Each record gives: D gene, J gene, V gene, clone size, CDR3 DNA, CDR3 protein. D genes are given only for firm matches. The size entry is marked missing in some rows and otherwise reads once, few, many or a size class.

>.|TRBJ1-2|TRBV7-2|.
TGTGCCAGCAGCTTAATGAAGACGGGGATAGGTTATGGCTACACCTTC
CASSLMKTGIGYGYTF
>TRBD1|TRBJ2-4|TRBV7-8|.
TGTGCCAGCAGTCCAATGACAGGGGGCTCCGGGAACATTCAGTACTTC
CASSPMTGGSGNIQYF
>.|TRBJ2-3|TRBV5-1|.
TGCGCCAGCAGCTTGGATCCGGGGGCGCGCACAGATACGCAGTATTTT
CASSLDPGARTDTQYF
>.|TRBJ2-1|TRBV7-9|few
TGTGCCAGCAGCCACCGGACTCCCGACGCCTACAATGAGCAGTTCTTC
CASSHRTPDAYNEQFF
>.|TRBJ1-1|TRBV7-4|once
TGTGCCAGCAGCTTAGCGCAGGGCACGGGCACTGAAGCTTTCTTT
CASSLAQGTGTEAFF
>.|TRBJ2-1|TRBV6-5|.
TGTGCCAGCAGTTACTCCAGACTAGTAGCGCGTAGTGAGCAGTTCTTC
CASSYSRLVARSEQFF
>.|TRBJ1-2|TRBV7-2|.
TGTGCCAGCAGCTTAGGGGAGGCTCGTGGCTATGGCTACACCTTC
CASSLGEARGYGYTF
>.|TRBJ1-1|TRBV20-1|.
TGCAGTGCTAGAGATCACGTCAGGGGTAACACTGAAGCTTTCTTT
CSARDHVRGNTEAFF
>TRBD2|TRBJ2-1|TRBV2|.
TGTGCCAGCTGGGGACTAGCAGACGGTGAGCAGTTCTTC
CASWGLADGEQFF
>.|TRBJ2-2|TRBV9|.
TGTGCCAGCAGCGTGGCCTTCGTAACCGGGGAGCTGTTTTTT
CASSVAFVTGELFF
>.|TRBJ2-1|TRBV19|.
TGTGCCAGTAGTGGAAATTTACAGGGTGAGCAGTTCTTC
CASSGNLQGEQFF
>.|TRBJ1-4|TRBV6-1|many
TGTGCCAGCAGCCAGACAACTAATGAAAAACTGTTTTTT
CASSQTTNEKLFF
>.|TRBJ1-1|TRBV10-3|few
TGTGCCATCAGTGCGAGTGAGGGGGGGGGGACTGAAGCTTTCTTT
CAISASEGGGTEAFF
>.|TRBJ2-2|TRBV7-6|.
TGTGCCAGCAGCCATTCCGCGCGGACAGCAAACACCGGGGAGCTGTTTTTT
CASSHSARTANTGELFF
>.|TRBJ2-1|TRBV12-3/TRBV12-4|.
TGTGCCAGCAGTTTGTCCCCTGCGGACAATGAGCAGTTCTTC
CASSLSPADNEQFF
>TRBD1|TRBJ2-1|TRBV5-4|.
TGTGCCAGCAGTACAGGGGACAGGGCCTACAATGAGCAGTTCTTC
CASSTGDRAYNEQFF
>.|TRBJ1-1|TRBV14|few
TGTGCCAGCAGCCAAGATCTTGGACGGCTGAACACTGAAGCTTTCTTT
CASSQDLGRLNTEAFF
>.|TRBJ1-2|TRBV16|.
TGTGCCAGCAGCCAAGGGGGGGTAGATCGCTACACCTTC
CASSQGGVDRYTF
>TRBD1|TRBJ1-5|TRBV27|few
TGTGCCAGTCGAACCTCCGCGACAGGGGGATTATATAGCAATCAGCCCCAGCATTTT
CASRTSATGGLYSNQPQHF
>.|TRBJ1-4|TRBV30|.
TGTGCCTGGAGTGTAAATGGCGATGAAAAACTGTTTTTT
CAWSVNGDEKLFF
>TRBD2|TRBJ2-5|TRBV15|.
TGTGCCACCAGCAATCCAGCGGGGGGCCGACAAGAGACCCAGTACTTC
CATSNPAGGRQETQYF
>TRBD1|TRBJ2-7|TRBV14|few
TGTGCCAGCAGAGAGGGACAGGGGGCCCCGCTCCGTTACGAGCAGTACTTC
CASREGQGAPLRYEQYF
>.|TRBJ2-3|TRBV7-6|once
TGTGCGTTCAGTAGCACAGATACGCAGTATTTT
CAFSSTDTQYF
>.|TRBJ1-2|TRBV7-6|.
TGTGCCAGCAGCTTACTCCCTCATGGCTACACCTTC
CASSLLPHGYTF
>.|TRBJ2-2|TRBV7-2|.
TGTGCCAGCAGCTTACAATCTCAAGGAAGCACCGGGGAGCTGTTTTTT
CASSLQSQGSTGELFF
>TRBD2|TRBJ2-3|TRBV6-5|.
TGTGCCAGCAGTTACGTTGGGACTAGCGGGGGACCAGATACGCAGTATTTT
CASSYVGTSGGPDTQYF
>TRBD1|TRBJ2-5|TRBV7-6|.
TGTGCCAGCCATCAATATGAGACAGGGTTGGAAGAGACCCAGTACTTC
CASHQYETGLEETQYF
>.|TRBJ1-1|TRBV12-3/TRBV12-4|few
TGTGCCAGCAGTTCCTACCAGGGACGGGGGGTTGAAGCTTTCTTT
CASSSYQGRGVEAFF
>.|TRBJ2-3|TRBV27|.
TGTGCCAGCAGTCGACGCTCAACGCAGTATTTT
CASSRRSTQYF
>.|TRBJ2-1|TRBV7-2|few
TGTGCCAGCAGCTTGCCTTATGCGCGAGAGTTCATTTCCTACAATGAGCAGTTCTTC
CASSLPYAREFISYNEQFF
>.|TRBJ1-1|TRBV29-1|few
TGCAGCGGACACAGGTCAATGAACACTGAAGCTTTCTTT
CSGHRSMNTEAFF
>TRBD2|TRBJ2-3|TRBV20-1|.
TGCAGTGCTGTCCCAGGCACTAGCGGGGGGGATACGCAGTATTTT
CSAVPGTSGGDTQYF
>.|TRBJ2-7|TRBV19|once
TGTGCCAGTAGTATAATGACGGACTCCTACGAGCAGTACTTC
CASSIMTDSYEQYF
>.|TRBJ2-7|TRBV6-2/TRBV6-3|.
TGTGCCAGCAGTTACCCAAGGGGGGATAGCGACTCCTCCTACGAGCAGTACTTC
CASSYPRGDSDSSYEQYF
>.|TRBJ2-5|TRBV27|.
TGTGCCAGCAGCCAGGGCCCATCGCTTGAGACCCAGTACTTC
CASSQGPSLETQYF
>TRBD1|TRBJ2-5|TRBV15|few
TGTGCCACCAGCACGACAGGGGGCCCGGGAGAGACCCAGTACTTC
CATSTTGGPGETQYF